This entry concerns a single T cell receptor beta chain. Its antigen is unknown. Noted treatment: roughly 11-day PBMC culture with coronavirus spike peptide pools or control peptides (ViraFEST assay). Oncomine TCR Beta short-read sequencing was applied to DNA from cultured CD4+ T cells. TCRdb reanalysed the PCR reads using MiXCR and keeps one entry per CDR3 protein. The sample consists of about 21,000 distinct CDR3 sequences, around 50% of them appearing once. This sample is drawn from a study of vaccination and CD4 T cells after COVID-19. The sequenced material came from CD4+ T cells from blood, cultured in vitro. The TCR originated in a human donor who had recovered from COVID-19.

The CDR3 spells CSVGGDDQPQHF. Written as DNA, the CDR3 is TGCAGCGTTGGGGGGGATGATCAGCCCCAGCATTTT. The chain carries TRBV29-1 and TRBJ1-5; maybe TRBD1 (5 bases). The CDR3 loop spans 12 amino acids. V shed 4 bases and J shed 5 bases, with 9 bases lying between them. Germline CDR1 SQVTM, CDR2 ANQGSEA.